The clone carrying this T cell receptor beta chain was observed a few times. Its antigen is still unknown. The protocol attached unique molecular identifiers to individual cDNA molecules. TCRdb redid the calling of the 5' RACE reads with MiXCR, one entry per CDR3 protein. The sample contains 55,000 to 85,000 distinct CDR3 sequences, roughly 15% of which appear only once. The sample originates from a study of early T cells in non-severe SARS-CoV-2 infection. The overall study: Sequencing input comprised bulk RNA from unsorted whole blood; chain pairing was not available. General study results and limits: In VDJdb matching, anti-spike CD8 responses were favored while private and CD4 specificities went missing.

The length of the CDR3 is 14 residues. Germline V gene data show CDR1 as LGHDT and CDR2 as YNNKEL (reference sequence). V lost 2 bases and J lost 1, with 3 bases in between. The chain carries TRBV3-1 and TRBJ2-6, with D hard to call. This clonotype was obtained from an adult who was a healthcare worker with PCR-confirmed SARS-CoV-2 infection or an uninfected control (not recorded which). Input material: whole blood. The chain's CDR3 is CASSQLSGANVLTF. The DNA of the CDR3 is TGTGCCAGCAGCCAATTATCTGGGGCCAACGTCCTGACTTTC.